The rows below give T cell receptor beta chains drawn from one sample of a study of T cell responses to AZD1222 COVID-19 vaccine. TCRdb's copy holds only in-frame clones and misses some; the assay was immunoSEQ multiplex PCR. Among some 150,000 clones listed, 90% were seen once. The material sequenced was peripheral blood, taken on day 0 of AZD1222 vaccination. The receptors derive from an adult in good health. CDR3s include the opening cysteine and the closing phenylalanine or tryptophan. D genes are given only for firm matches. Clone sizes are given selectively: once, few, many, or a class where the clone is expanded.

j_gene | v_gene | abundance | d_gene | CDR3nt | CDR3aa
TRBJ2-1 | TRBV7-2 | - | TRBD1 | TGTGCCAGCAGCACCTTACCGGGACAGCTGATCTTC | CASSTLPGQLIF
TRBJ2-2 | TRBV11-3 | - | - | TGTGCCAGCAGCTTTCCAGCGACCGGGGAGCTGTTTTTT | CASSFPATGELFF
TRBJ2-7 | TRBV7-2 | - | TRBD1 | TGTGCCAGCAGCTCCCGACAGGGCCCCTACGAGCAGTACTTC | CASSSRQGPYEQYF
TRBJ1-6 | TRBV19 | - | TRBD1 | TGTGCCAGTAGTATCAGGGGGAGTAATTCACCCCTCCACTTT | CASSIRGSNSPLHF
TRBJ2-7 | TRBV28 | - | - | TGTGCCAGCAGTTTAGCCTCATACGAGCAGTACTTC | CASSLASYEQYF
TRBJ2-5 | TRBV9 | - | - | TGTGCCAGCAGCGTAGCTCCTAGCGAAGAGACCCAGTACTTC | CASSVAPSEETQYF
TRBJ1-1 | TRBV15 | - | - | TGTGCCACCAGCAGAGACAACAGGCCCACTGAAGCTTTCTTT | CATSRDNRPTEAFF
TRBJ2-7 | TRBV4-2 | - | - | TGTGCCAGCAGCCAAGAATTGGCGGGGACGTCCTACGAGCAGTACTTC | CASSQELAGTSYEQYF
TRBJ1-2 | TRBV3-1/TRBV3-2 | - | - | TGTGCCAGCAGCCGACAAGGGCCCTCCTATGGCTACACCTTC | CASSRQGPSYGYTF
TRBJ2-6 | TRBV7-8 | - | - | TGTGCCAGCAGCTTAATAAGGGCCTCTGGGGCCAACGTCCTGACTTTC | CASSLIRASGANVLTF
TRBJ2-1 | TRBV18 | - | TRBD1 | TGTGCCAGCTCACTCAAATCCCTGACAGGGCCCTACAATGAGCAGTTCTTC | CASSLKSLTGPYNEQFF
TRBJ2-2 | TRBV4-3 | - | TRBD2 | TGCGCCAGCAGCCAAGATTCAATCGGACTAGCGGGGAGCACCGGGGAGCTGTTTTTT | CASSQDSIGLAGSTGELFF
TRBJ2-3 | TRBV6-2/TRBV6-3 | - | - | TGTGCCAGCAGTTCGGACGGAGGATTCGTTACGCAGTATTTT | CASSSDGGFVTQYF
TRBJ1-2 | TRBV30 | - | TRBD1 | TGTGCCTTGCGACCGGGACAGGGGATTAACTATGGCTACACCTTC | CALRPGQGINYGYTF
TRBJ1-2 | TRBV7-3 | - | - | TGTGCCAGCAGCCCGGGGCGGACCGGTGGCTACACCTTC | CASSPGRTGGYTF
TRBJ2-3 | TRBV24-1 | - | - | TGTGCCACCAGTGAAGGGGGCCGGGGGGTGTCTGGCACAGATACGCAGTATTTT | CATSEGGRGVSGTDTQYF
TRBJ1-1 | TRBV27 | few | - | TGTGCCAGCACGAAACCAGGGAACACTGAAGCTTTCTTT | CASTKPGNTEAFF
TRBJ2-3 | TRBV4-3 | - | TRBD2 | TGCGCCAGCAGCCAAGACAGAAGCGGGGGCGCCAATACAGATACGCAGTATTTT | CASSQDRSGGANTDTQYF
TRBJ2-7 | TRBV29-1 | once | TRBD1 | TGCAGCCTAAGACAGGGGGCCGGGGAGCAGTACTTC | CSLRQGAGEQYF